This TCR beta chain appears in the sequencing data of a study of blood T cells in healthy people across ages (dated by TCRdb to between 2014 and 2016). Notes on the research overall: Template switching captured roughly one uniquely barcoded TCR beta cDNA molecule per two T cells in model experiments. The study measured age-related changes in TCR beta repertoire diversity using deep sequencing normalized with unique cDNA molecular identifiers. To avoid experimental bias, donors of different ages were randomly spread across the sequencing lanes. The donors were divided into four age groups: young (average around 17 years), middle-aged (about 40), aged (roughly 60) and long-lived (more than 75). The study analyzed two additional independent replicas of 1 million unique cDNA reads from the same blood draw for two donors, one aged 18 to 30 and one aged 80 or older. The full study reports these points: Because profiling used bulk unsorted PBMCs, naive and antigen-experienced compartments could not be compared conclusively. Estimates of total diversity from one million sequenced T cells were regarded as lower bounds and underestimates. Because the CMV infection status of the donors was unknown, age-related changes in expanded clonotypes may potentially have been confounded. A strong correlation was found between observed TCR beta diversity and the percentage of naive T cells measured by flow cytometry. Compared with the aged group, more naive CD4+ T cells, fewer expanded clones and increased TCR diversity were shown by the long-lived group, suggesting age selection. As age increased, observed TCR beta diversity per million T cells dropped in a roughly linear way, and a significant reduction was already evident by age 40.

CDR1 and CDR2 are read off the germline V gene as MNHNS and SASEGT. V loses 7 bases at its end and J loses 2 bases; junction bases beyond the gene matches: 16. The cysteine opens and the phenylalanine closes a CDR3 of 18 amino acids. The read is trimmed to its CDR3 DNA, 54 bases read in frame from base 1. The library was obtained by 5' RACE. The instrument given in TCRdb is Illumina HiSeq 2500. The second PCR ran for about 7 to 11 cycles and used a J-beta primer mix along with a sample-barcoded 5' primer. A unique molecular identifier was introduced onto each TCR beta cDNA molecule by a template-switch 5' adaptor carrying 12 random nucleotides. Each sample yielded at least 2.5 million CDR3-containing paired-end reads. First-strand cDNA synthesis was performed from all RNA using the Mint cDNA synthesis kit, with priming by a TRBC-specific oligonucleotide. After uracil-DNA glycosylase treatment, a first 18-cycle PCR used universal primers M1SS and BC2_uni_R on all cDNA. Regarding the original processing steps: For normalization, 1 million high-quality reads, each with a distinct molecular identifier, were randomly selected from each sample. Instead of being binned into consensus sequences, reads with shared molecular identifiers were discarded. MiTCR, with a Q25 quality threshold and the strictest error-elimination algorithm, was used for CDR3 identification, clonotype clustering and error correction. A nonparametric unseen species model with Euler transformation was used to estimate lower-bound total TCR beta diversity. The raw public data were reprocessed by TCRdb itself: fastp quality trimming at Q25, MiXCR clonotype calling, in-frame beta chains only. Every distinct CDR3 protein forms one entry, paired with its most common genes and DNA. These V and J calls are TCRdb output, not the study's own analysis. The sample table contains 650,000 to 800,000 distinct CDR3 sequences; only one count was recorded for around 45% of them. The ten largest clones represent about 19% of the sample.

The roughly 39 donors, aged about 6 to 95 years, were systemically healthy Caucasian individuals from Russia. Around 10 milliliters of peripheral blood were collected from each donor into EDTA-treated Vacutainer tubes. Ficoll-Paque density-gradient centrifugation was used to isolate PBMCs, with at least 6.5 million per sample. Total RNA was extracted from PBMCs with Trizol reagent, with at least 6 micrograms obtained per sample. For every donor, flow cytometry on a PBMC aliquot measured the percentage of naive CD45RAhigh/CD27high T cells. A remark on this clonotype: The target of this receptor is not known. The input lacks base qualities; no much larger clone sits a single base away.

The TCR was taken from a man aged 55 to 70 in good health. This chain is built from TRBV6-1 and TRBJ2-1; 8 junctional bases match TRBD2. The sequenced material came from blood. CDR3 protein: CASTTDSPARGAYNEQFF. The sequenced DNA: TGTGCCAGCACTACGGACAGTCCGGCGCGGGGGGCCTACAATGAGCAGTTCTTC.